This passage covers 26 T cell receptor beta chains from one sample sequenced in a study of graft-versus-host responses after intestinal transplantation. TCRdb keeps only in-frame clones here, not all; method: immunoSEQ multiplex PCR. Of fewer than 85,000 clones listed, around 82% are singletons. Their cognate antigens are unknown. The input for sequencing was unstimulated CD4+ T cells sorted from spleen or lymph node cells, taken before transplant. All receptors derive from a human donor who was the organ donor for an intestinal transplant.

V gene TRBV13 combines with J gene TRBJ2-3, with TRBD2 matching 8 bases. Germline V lookup: CDR1 PRHDT, CDR2 FYEKMQ (reference sequence). V was clipped by 5 bases and J by 4 bases; unmatched bases: 8. The CDR3 runs to 15 residues. CDR3 sequence reads: CASSDRGGPADTQYF. The CDR3 DNA reads as TGTGCCAGCAGCGACCGGGGGGGGCCCGCAGATACGCAGTATTTT.

The chain has TRBV20-1 and TRBJ2-1; tentatively, D is TRBD2 (5 bases). Germline-derived CDR1 and CDR2 are DFQATT and SNEGSKA (reference sequence). V lost 3 bases, J lost 9 bases, and 9 bases lay in between. CDR3 length equals 11 residues. The CDR3 bases are TGCAGTGCTAGGGCCAGCGGTGAGCAGTTCTTC. The encoded protein is CSARASGEQFF.

The J gene is TRBJ2-2, the V gene TRBV29-1; 8 bases align to TRBD2. Germline CDR1 SQVTM, CDR2 ANQGSEA. V shed 4 bases, J shed 5 bases, and the junction held 3 bases outside the gene matches. The CDR3 has 13 residues. The CDR3 sequence: CSVVPSGTGELFF. In DNA, the CDR3 is TGCAGCGTTGTCCCTAGCGGGACCGGGGAGCTGTTTTTT.

This clone was recorded a few times. The chain uses TRBV19 and TRBJ1-6, with 7 bases matching TRBD1. Losses at the gene ends were 7 bases for V and 6 bases for J; bases not matched to a gene: 9. This CDR3 has 15 amino acids. Germline V gives CDR1 LNHDA, CDR2 SQIVND (reference sequence). The CDR3 DNA reads TGTGCCAGTAACAACCGGGACAGCTTTAATTCACCCCTCCACTTT. This translates into CASNNRDSFNSPLHF.

The chain joins TRBV28 to TRBJ2-3, with D perhaps TRBD2 (7 bases). The CDR3 loop spans 14 amino acids. Germline loops: CDR1 MDHEN, CDR2 SYDVKM. With 7 bases removed from V and 0 bases from J, the gap between germline ends came to 11 bases. The CDR3 is CASNGGPSTDTQYF. CDR3 DNA sequence: TGTGCCAGCAACGGGGGGCCTAGCACAGATACGCAGTATTTT.

The V call is TRBV2, the J call TRBJ2-1; TRBD2 agrees at 8 bases. The CDR3 extends over 14 amino acids. Germline-derived CDR1 and CDR2 are SNHLY and FYNNEI. With 7 bases clipped from V and 7 bases from J, the junction kept 9 bases outside the gene matches. The CDR3 DNA sequence: TGTGCCAGCAACGGTCAGCGGGGGACGAATGAGCAGTTCTTC. Its translation is CASNGQRGTNEQFF.

The CDR3: CASTADSPGSYEQYV. The CDR3 DNA sequence: TGTGCCAGTACCGCGGACAGTCCTGGCTCCTACGAGCAGTACGTC. The gene calls are TRBV19 and TRBJ2-7; TRBD1 is a possible D gene (6 bases). Trimming cost V 7 bases and J 0 bases, with 16 bases left between them. The CDR3 consists of 15 residues. Germline V gene sequence: CDR1 LNHDA, CDR2 SQIVND (reference sequence).

The chain recombines TRBV5-1 with TRBJ2-1; maybe TRBD2 (7 bases). This CDR3 has 13 residues. CDR1 is SGHRS, CDR2 YFSETQ, per germline. Trimming took 4 bases from V and 8 from J, leaving 13 bases between them. The CDR3 region has the DNA TGCGCCAGCAGCCGAGGGGGGGCCCATGAGCAGTTCTTC. As protein: CASSRGGAHEQFF.

The chain is built from TRBV19 and TRBJ2-5, with D uncertain. CDR1 is LNHDA and CDR2 is SQIVND in the germline V gene (reference sequence). This CDR3 spans 14 amino acids. The V and J ends lost 2 bases and 7 bases respectively, with 14 bases between them. CDR3 protein: CASSIIPKSGTQYF. CDR3 DNA sequence: TGTGCCAGTAGTATAATACCGAAATCGGGGACCCAGTACTTC.

This clone has a handful of counts. The V call is TRBV2, the J call TRBJ2-1; D may be TRBD2 (6 bases). Trimming left V 4 bases short and J 9 bases short, with 16 bases between. This CDR3 spans 14 amino acids. Germline V gene sequence: CDR1 SNHLY, CDR2 FYNNEI. For the CDR3, the DNA is TGTGCCAGCAGTGTCCTGGACTATTTGGGTGAGCAGTTCTTC. It yields the protein CASSVLDYLGEQFF.

The chain employs TRBV19 and TRBJ2-2, with TRBD1 matching over 7 bases. CDR1 is LNHDA, CDR2 SQIVND, per germline (reference sequence). V gave up 6 bases and J gave up 3 bases; unmatched junction bases: 7. This CDR3 is built from 15 residues. The CDR3 is CASSLGGADTGELFF. In DNA form, the CDR3 reads TGTGCCAGTAGCCTAGGGGGCGCGGACACCGGGGAGCTGTTTTTT.

The chain employs TRBV5-1 and TRBJ1-2, with D possibly TRBD1 on 5 matching bases. This CDR3 is built from 16 residues. Germline CDR1 is SGHRS and CDR2 is YFSETQ. V dropped 3 bases and J dropped 1 base, with 16 bases sitting between them. CDR3 DNA sequence: TGCGCCAGCAGCTCAGAGTTGGGACTGGTTAACTATGGCTACACCTTC. This codes for CASSSELGLVNYGYTF.

The rearrangement joins TRBV9 to TRBJ1-1, with no clear D. CDR1 SGDLS and CDR2 YYNGEE come from the germline V gene. This CDR3 comprises 14 residues. Trimming shortened V by 4 bases and J by 0 bases, and 10 bases separated the two germline ends. The CDR3 region has the DNA TGTGCCAGCAGCCTAAATTTGGTGAACACTGAAGCTTTCTTT. Translated: CASSLNLVNTEAFF. The whole variable domain, filled in from reference TRBV9 and TRBJ1-1, reads DSGVTQTPKHLITATGQRVTLRCSPRSGDLSVYWYQQSLDQGLQFLIQYYNGEERAKGNILERFSAQQFPDLHSELNLSSLELGDSALYFCASSLNLVNTEAFFGQGTRLTVV.

CDR3 nucleotides: TGTGCCAGCAGTTACTCGGGACACTCTGGAAACACCATATATTTT. This translates into CASSYSGHSGNTIYF. The chain has TRBV6-5 and TRBJ1-3; a weak D match, TRBD1 (6 bases). Trimming cost V 0 bases and J 0 bases, with 6 bases left between them. CDR3 length: 15 amino acids. The germline gives CDR1 MNHEY, CDR2 SVGAGI.

This sequence joins TRBV30 and TRBJ2-6; TRBD1 might be the D (6 bases). The V end was cut by 1 base, the J end by 3 bases, with 7 bases between. In germline, CDR1 is GTSNPN, CDR2 SVGIG (reference sequence). The CDR3 has 14 residues. For the CDR3, the DNA is TGTGCCTGGAGTGACAGGGTTGGGGCCAACGTCCTGACTTTC. It translates to CAWSDRVGANVLTF.

The chain has TRBV4-2 and TRBJ2-3; 9 bases fit TRBD2. The germline V gene has CDR1 LGHNA and CDR2 YNFKEQ. V dropped 0 bases and J dropped 1; count of bases not matched to a gene: 5. The CDR3 is 17 residues long. Here the CDR3 DNA reads TGTGCCAGCAGCCAAGATCAACTAGCGGGTGGCACAGATACGCAGTATTTT. It specifies CASSQDQLAGGTDTQYF.

In DNA form, the CDR3 reads TGTGCCAGCAGCCTTACAGGCAGCTCTGGAAACACCATATATTTT. Residues: CASSLTGSSGNTIYF. This chain joins TRBV11-2 and TRBJ1-3; TRBD1 might be the D (5 bases). The CDR3 is 15 amino acids. V lost 5 bases and J lost 0, with 11 bases in between. Germline V gene sequence: CDR1 SGHAT, CDR2 FQNNGV.

The chain joins TRBV10-1 to TRBJ2-7, with a possible D match to TRBD1 (5 bases). The V end was cut by 2 bases, the J end by 0 bases, with 11 bases between. This CDR3 spans 15 amino acids. Germline V gene lookup returns CDR1 WNHNN and CDR2 SYGVQD (reference sequence). CDR3 in amino acids: CASSEGPDSSYEQYV. The CDR3 bases are TGCGCCAGCAGTGAGGGTCCCGACAGCTCCTACGAGCAGTACGTC.

The chain uses TRBV11-2 and TRBJ1-1, with TRBD1 as a possible D gene (5 bases). In germline, CDR1 is SGHAT, CDR2 FQNNGV. The CDR3 has 13 amino acids. Deletions cut 1 base from V and 10 bases from J, with 13 bases between. CDR3 amino acids: CASSLAGAPGAFF. DNA of the CDR3: TGTGCCAGCAGCTTAGCTGGGGCCCCGGGAGCTTTCTTT. Complete variable domain (other parts from reference TRBV11-2 and TRBJ1-1): EAGVAQSPRYKIIEKRQSVAFWCNPISGHATLYWYQQILGQGPKLLIQFQNNGVVDDSQLPKDRFSAERLKGVDSTLKIQPAKLEDSAVYLCASSLAGAPGAFFGQGTRLTVV.

V gene TRBV6-5 combines with J gene TRBJ2-7; no clear D gene. There are 15 residues in the CDR3. V was trimmed by 6 bases and J by 1 base, leaving 16 bases between them. From germline, CDR1 is MNHEY and CDR2 SVGAGI. In DNA, the CDR3 is TGTGCCAGCAGCCCTCTACCAGGAATATCCTACGAGCAGTACGTC. It specifies CASSPLPGISYEQYV.

This chain uses TRBV9 with TRBJ1-5; D may be TRBD1 (5 bases). Looked up from germline, CDR1 is SGDLS and CDR2 is YYNGEE. CDR3 length: 11 amino acids. V lost 3 bases, J lost 11 bases, and 9 bases lay in between. The CDR3 nucleotides are TGTGCCAGCAGCGCCAGGGAAGCCCAGCATTTT. Its protein product is CASSAREAQHF.

This clone was counted once. The chain employs TRBV4-3 and TRBJ2-3; 11 bases align to TRBD1. The germline gives CDR1 LGHNA, CDR2 YSLEER. This CDR3 comprises 16 residues. The V gene end was trimmed by 3 bases and the J gene end by 5 bases; junction bases not matched to a gene: 7. The CDR3 loop is CASSHFKGTGGDTQYF. The DNA of the CDR3 is TGCGCCAGCAGCCATTTTAAGGGGACAGGGGGAGATACGCAGTATTTT.

In this sample, this clone turned up once. The CDR3 DNA is TGTGCCAGCAGCTTCCTAGGTGTCAGGCAGGGGAACACTGAAGCTTTCTTT. Amino acid sequence: CASSFLGVRQGNTEAFF. V is TRBV7-2 and J is TRBJ1-1, with D possibly being TRBD1 (5 bases). Between the trimmed V and J ends, which lost 3 bases and 1 base, there was a span of 18 bases. CDR1 and CDR2 from the germline V gene are SGHTA and FQGNSA. The CDR3 has 17 amino acids.

The V call is TRBV28, the J call TRBJ2-3; 10 nucleotides match TRBD1. Germline V gene lookup returns CDR1 MDHEN and CDR2 SYDVKM. V shed 3 bases, J shed 9 bases, and the junction held 12 bases outside the gene matches. The CDR3 covers 16 residues. The DNA of the CDR3 is TGTGCCAGCAGTTTTTTAAGCCGACAGGGGGCGCAGACGCAGTATTTT. Translated: CASSFLSRQGAQTQYF.

The chain uses TRBV28 and TRBJ1-4; 10 nucleotides align to TRBD1. The CDR3 is 11 residues long. CDR1 MDHEN and CDR2 SYDVKM come from the germline V gene. After removal of 6 bases from V and 13 bases from J, the junction contained 2 bases not matched to a gene. CDR3 coding DNA: TGTGCCAGCAGGGGGGACAGGGGACTGTTTTTT. Residues: CASRGDRGLFF.

The rearrangement uses TRBV28 and TRBJ2-5; 8 positions agree with TRBD1. After removal of 5 bases from V and 9 bases from J, the junction contained 8 bases not matched to a gene. Germline V gene sequence: CDR1 MDHEN, CDR2 SYDVKM. CDR3 size: 13 residues. The CDR3: CASSTTGVGAQYF. The CDR3 region has the DNA TGTGCCAGCAGTACGACAGGGGTGGGGGCCCAGTACTTC.